This TCR beta chain appears in the sequencing data of a study of graft-versus-host responses after intestinal transplantation. General study points: GvH clone levels peaked in circulation, and this peak was associated with early post-transplant HvG declines. Recipient marrow contained GvH clones, some of which appeared first in ileum or blood. Patients who carried graft-donor T cell macrochimerism also had high graft-versus-host to host-versus-graft clonal ratios in their allografts.

From germline, CDR1 is MGHDK and CDR2 SYGVNS. CDR3 length equals 14 residues. V lost 7 bases to trimming and J lost 9 bases, with 19 bases between them. To note about this clone: Its specificity is unknown.

The data were produced by immunoSEQ multiplex PCR, yet TCRdb's version contains in-frame clones alone and is incomplete. The sample lists fewer than 85,000 clones, over 75% occurring once. The chain carries TRBV25-1 and TRBJ2-1; possibly TRBD2 for D (6 bases). The sequence came from a human donor who was the organ donor for an intestinal transplant. This sample comprised unstimulated CD4+ T cells sorted from spleen or lymph node cells, obtained before transplant. The chain's CDR3 is CASMNRREGGEQFF. CDR3 in DNA: TGTGCCAGCATGAACCGGCGGGAAGGTGGTGAGCAGTTCTTC.